This is a list of T cell receptor beta chains from one sample in a study of vaccination and CD4 T cells after COVID-19. TCRdb re-derived calls from the PCR reads in MiXCR, one entry per CDR3 protein. Seen here are some 20,000 distinct CDR3 sequences, 60% observed once, and the top ten hold around 1.1%. Sequencing used CD4+ T cells from blood, obtained after SARS-CoV-2 vaccination. The receptors shown here come from a human donor who had recovered from COVID-19. Both conserved end residues are part of each CDR3. The D gene is left open where the match is weak. Clone size is not always given. Where it is, it says once, few, many or a class for expanded clones.

size: few
J: TRBJ1-2
D: -
V: TRBV20-1
CDR3: CSARTDNYGYTF
DNA: TGCAGTGCCCGGACAGACAACTATGGCTACACCTTC

size: -
J: TRBJ2-5
D: -
V: TRBV27
CDR3: CASSRKVQETQYF
DNA: TGTGCCAGCAGCCGGAAAGTACAAGAGACCCAGTACTTC

size: few
J: TRBJ1-1
D: -
V: TRBV20-1
CDR3: CSAHDMSGGTEAFF
DNA: TGCAGTGCTCATGACATGTCGGGAGGGACTGAAGCTTTCTTT

size: few
J: TRBJ2-3
D: TRBD2
V: TRBV24-1
CDR3: CATSDFPGRDTDTQYF
DNA: TGTGCCACCAGTGATTTCCCCGGGAGGGACACAGATACGCAGTATTTT

size: few
J: TRBJ2-2
D: TRBD2
V: TRBV20-1
CDR3: CSAIPPSGNGELFF
DNA: TGCAGTGCTATTCCTCCTAGCGGGAACGGGGAGCTGTTTTTT

size: few
J: TRBJ1-1
D: TRBD1
V: TRBV6-2/TRBV6-3
CDR3: CASSFGTGPVAEAFF
DNA: TGTGCCAGCAGTTTTGGGACAGGGCCTGTCGCTGAAGCTTTCTTT

size: -
J: TRBJ2-5
D: TRBD1
V: TRBV20-1
CDR3: CSANVQGWETQYF
DNA: TGCAGTGCTAACGTACAGGGGTGGGAGACCCAGTACTTC

size: -
J: TRBJ2-7
D: -
V: TRBV28
CDR3: CASSEKQGTNDPYEQYF
DNA: TGTGCCAGCAGTGAAAAACAGGGGACTAACGATCCCTACGAGCAGTACTTC

size: -
J: TRBJ2-3
D: TRBD1
V: TRBV7-7
CDR3: CASSAAGGDTDTQYF
DNA: TGTGCCAGCAGCGCGGCAGGGGGCGACACAGATACGCAGTATTTT

size: -
J: TRBJ1-5
D: TRBD1
V: TRBV19
CDR3: CATPGGDQPQHF
DNA: TGTGCCACACCAGGGGGTGATCAGCCCCAGCATTTT

size: -
J: TRBJ2-2
D: -
V: TRBV20-1
CDR3: CSARYGRTGELFF
DNA: TGCAGTGCTCGTTACGGCAGGACCGGGGAGCTGTTTTTT